The 24 T cell receptor beta chains below were found in one sample sequenced in a study of CD8+ T cells in alopecia areata. Treatment indicated: oral pan-JAK inhibitor, 5-10 mg twice daily. RNA, once extracted, was reverse transcribed into cDNA for use as the sequencing template. Sequencing was performed with immunoSEQ multiplex PCR; in TCRdb, only in-frame clones are kept and a portion is missing. The profile shows 60,000 to 90,000 clones, approximately 64% of them singletons. The sample was CD8+ T cells sorted from blood, taken at week 24, from a patient treated with tofacitinib. The receptors were gathered from a human donor with alopecia areata.

J is TRBJ1-6 and V is TRBV4-2; D gene ambiguous. V shed 0 bases and J shed 6 bases, with 12 bases lying between them. There are 16 residues in the CDR3. The germline gives CDR1 LGHNA, CDR2 YNFKEQ. CDR3 loop: CASSQDTGKGNSPLHF. The CDR3 coding sequence is TGTGCCAGCAGCCAAGATACCGGCAAGGGTAATTCACCCCTCCACTTT.

V usage is TRBV6-5 and J usage is TRBJ1-1, with D unresolved. The CDR3 is 12 residues long. Per germline, CDR1 MNHEY and CDR2 SVGAGI. V lost 7 bases and J 2 bases, leaving 8 bases between the germline ends. CDR3 protein: CASTAGNTEAFF. As DNA, the CDR3 is TGTGCCAGCACCGCCGGAAACACTGAAGCTTTCTTT.

This clone occurred a few times. The chain couples TRBV4-1 to TRBJ2-5; 8 bases agree with TRBD1. J gave up 4 bases and V 4 bases, and 8 bases lay outside the gene matches. The CDR3 has 15 residues. The germline gives CDR1 MGHRA, CDR2 YSYEKL. The CDR3 coding sequence is TGCGCCAGCAGCCCATCCGACAGGGGTGGAGAGACCCAGTACTTC. This encodes CASSPSDRGGETQYF.

This rearrangement joins TRBV4-3 to TRBJ1-1; a possible D gene is TRBD1 (5 bases). V was cut by 0 bases and J by 7 bases, with 12 bases left in between. Germline values: CDR1 LGHNA, CDR2 YSLEER. The length of the CDR3 is 14 residues. The CDR3: CASSQDWGYNEAFF. In DNA, the CDR3 is TGCGCCAGCAGCCAAGATTGGGGGTACAATGAAGCTTTCTTT.

The rearrangement links TRBV28 to TRBJ1-1; D is ambiguous. Trimming took 4 bases from V and 2 from J, leaving 11 bases between them. The CDR3 runs to 14 residues. The germline V gene has CDR1 MDHEN and CDR2 SYDVKM. DNA of the CDR3: TGTGCCAGCAGTTGGGTGGTCGGCAACACTGAAGCTTTCTTT. The encoded protein is CASSWVVGNTEAFF.

This sequence joins TRBV4-1 and TRBJ1-1; TRBD1 might be the D (5 bases). V lost 6 bases, J lost 4 bases, and 15 bases lay in between. The CDR3 spans 14 residues. Germline V gives CDR1 MGHRA, CDR2 YSYEKL. CDR3 amino acids: CASRGAYGGTEAFF. In nucleotides, the CDR3 is TGCGCCAGCAGAGGGGCTTACGGGGGCACTGAAGCTTTCTTT.

J is TRBJ2-7 and V is TRBV27; TRBD2 agrees at 9 bases. Trimming cost V 6 bases and J 4 bases; bases outside gene matches: 4. The CDR3 is 13 residues long. Germline assignment: CDR1 MNHEY and CDR2 SMNVEV (reference sequence). The CDR3 spells CASSSGLAYEQYF. For the CDR3, the DNA is TGTGCCAGCAGCTCGGGACTAGCATACGAGCAGTACTTC.

The chain has TRBV25-1 and TRBJ2-3, with D maybe TRBD1 (5 bases). Between the trimmed V and J ends, which lost 3 bases and 5 bases, there was a span of 12 bases. CDR1 and CDR2 (germline): MGHDK, SYGVNS. This CDR3 contains 14 residues. CDR3 amino acids: CASSDSSGLDTQYF. CDR3 bases: TGTGCCAGCAGTGACAGTTCAGGGCTAGATACGCAGTATTTT.

J is TRBJ1-1 and V is TRBV5-1; the D gene is possibly TRBD1 (5 bases). CDR1 is SGHRS and CDR2 is YFSETQ in the germline V gene. This CDR3 is 14 amino acids long. V lost 0 bases, J lost 8 bases, and 14 bases lay in between. The CDR3 here is CASSLATGLTEAFF. In nucleotides, the CDR3 is TGCGCCAGCAGCTTGGCAACGGGGCTTACCGAAGCTTTCTTT. The full variable domain, completed using reference TRBV5-1 and TRBJ1-1, is KAGVTQTPRYLIKTRGQQVTLSCSPISGHRSVSWYQQTPGQGLQFLFEYFSETQRNKGNFPGRFSGRQFSNSRSEMNVSTLELGDSALYLCASSLATGLTEAFFGQGTRLTVV.

The CDR3 DNA reads as TGCGCCAGCAGCTCGACAGGGATCGCTGAAGCTTTCTTT. Its translation is CASSSTGIAEAFF. V usage is TRBV5-1 and J usage is TRBJ1-1, with 7 bases identical to TRBD1. The ends lost 3 bases at V and 6 bases at J; junction bases unmatched: 5. This CDR3 spans 13 amino acids. Per the germline V gene, CDR1 is SGHRS and CDR2 is YFSETQ.

This sequence joins TRBV27 and TRBJ2-7; TRBD2 aligns across 9 bases. With V trimmed by 0 bases and J by 10 bases, 4 bases remained unmatched. The CDR3 has 13 residues. The germline V gene has CDR1 MNHEY and CDR2 SMNVEV (reference sequence). The CDR3 bases are TGTGCCAGCAGTTTATCTAGCGGGAGTATACAGTACTTC. Translation: CASSLSSGSIQYF.

This clone has a handful of counts. The chain combines TRBV4-3 with TRBJ2-7, with 7 bases that match TRBD2. This CDR3 is 17 amino acids long. The V gene's germline CDR1 is LGHNA and CDR2 YSLEER. The V segment lost 0 bases and the J segment 2 bases; nucleotides outside the gene matches: 10. The CDR3 DNA reads as TGCGCCAGCAGCCAAGATGGCCTAGCGGATAGACCCTACGAGCAGTACTTC. Translated, it gives CASSQDGLADRPYEQYF.

The CDR3 reads CASRSAGGNTDTQYF. DNA of the CDR3: TGTGCCAGCAGGTCAGCGGGGGGCAACACAGATACGCAGTATTTT. The chain joins TRBV9 to TRBJ2-3; 9 nucleotides align to TRBD2. This CDR3 is built from 15 residues. Germline-derived CDR1 and CDR2 are SGDLS and YYNGEE. The J segment lost 2 bases and the V segment lost 5 bases, leaving 6 bases of the junction unmatched.

The chain joins TRBV4-1 to TRBJ2-3; D gene unclear. V shed 4 bases and J shed 2 bases, with 13 bases lying between them. The CDR3 contains 15 residues. Per germline, CDR1 MGHRA and CDR2 YSYEKL. CDR3 DNA: TGCGCCAGCAGCCCTTACACGGTGAACACAGATACGCAGTATTTT. Amino acids: CASSPYTVNTDTQYF.

This clone was recorded a few times. This chain links TRBV4-1 with TRBJ2-7; 8 bases are shared with TRBD1. The germline gives CDR1 MGHRA, CDR2 YSYEKL. The CDR3 contains 15 residues. V was clipped by 0 bases and J by 2 bases; unmatched bases: 3. The CDR3 DNA is TGCGCCAGCAGCCAAGAAGGGACAGGCCCCTACGAGCAGTACTTC. Protein product: CASSQEGTGPYEQYF.

The chain recombines TRBV23-1 with TRBJ2-1; perhaps TRBD2 as D (6 bases). TRBV23-1 carries the ORF label, with uncertain function. This CDR3 spans 15 amino acids. The V and J ends lost 6 bases and 10 bases respectively, with 22 bases between them. The CDR3 is CASSIFSGPSGEQFF. Here the CDR3 DNA reads TGCGCCAGCAGCATTTTTAGCGGCCCAAGCGGAGAGCAGTTCTTC.

V usage is TRBV27 and J usage is TRBJ2-6; TRBD1 agrees at 10 bases. The CDR3 runs to 16 residues. The germline gives CDR1 MNHEY, CDR2 SMNVEV (reference sequence). V trimming: 6 bases; J trimming: 4 bases; junction bases outside the gene matches: 6. As DNA, the CDR3 is TGTGCCAGCAGCCGACAGGGGGCGGCCGGGGCCAACGTCCTGACTTTC. It translates to CASSRQGAAGANVLTF.

The chain has TRBV30 and TRBJ2-1; D ambiguous. Looked up from germline, CDR1 is GTSNPN and CDR2 is SVGIG (reference sequence). Trimming left V 3 bases short and J 3 bases short, with 3 bases between. The CDR3 length is 11 residues. In DNA, the CDR3 is TGTGCCTGGAGGGACTACAATGAGCAGTTCTTC. This codes for CAWRDYNEQFF. Complete variable domain (other parts from reference TRBV30 and TRBJ2-1): SQTIHQWPATLVQPVGSPLSLECTVEGTSNPNLYWYRQAAGRGLQLLFYSVGIGQISSEVPQNLSASRPQDRQFILSSKKLLLSDSGFYLCAWRDYNEQFFGPGTRLTVL.

This clone has at least ten counts. This sequence joins TRBV14 and TRBJ2-7; 7 nucleotides line up with TRBD2. The CDR3 length is 16 residues. In germline, CDR1 is SGHDN, CDR2 FVKESK. V lost 3 bases and J lost 2; bases outside the gene matches: 10. The CDR3 nucleotides read TGTGCCAGCAGCCACCTCGGGGGGTATCGCACCTACGAGCAGTACTTC. Amino acids: CASSHLGGYRTYEQYF.

The chain uses TRBV4-1 and TRBJ1-6; D perhaps matches TRBD1 (6 bases). The germline gives CDR1 MGHRA, CDR2 YSYEKL. V was pared by 4 bases and J by 6 bases, with 13 bases between. This CDR3 is built from 15 residues. The CDR3 region has the DNA TGCGCCAGCAGCCCCGGACAGTCATCTAATTCACCCCTCCACTTT. This codes for CASSPGQSSNSPLHF.

With regard to this clone: The junction differs from germline at one of its ends, possibly a read error. This chain joins TRBV5-6 and TRBJ2-7; 7 bases fit TRBD2. The CDR3 spans 11 residues. Germline-derived CDR1 and CDR2 are SGHDT and YYEEEE. The DNA for the CDR3 is TGTGCCGGCAGCTCGGGGGGCGAGCAGTACTTC. This translates into CAGSSGGEQYF.

V usage is TRBV7-9 and J usage is TRBJ2-5, with a weak D call TRBD2 (6 bases). Germline loops: CDR1 SEHNR, CDR2 FQNEAQ (reference sequence). Deletions cut 2 bases from V and 3 bases from J, with 10 bases between. The CDR3 covers 14 residues. As DNA, the CDR3 is TGTGCCAGCAGCTTATCGGGACTCAAAGAGACCCAGTACTTC. It encodes CASSLSGLKETQYF.

V usage is TRBV11-2 and J usage is TRBJ1-1, with D possibly being TRBD1 (6 bases). Germline assignment: CDR1 SGHAT and CDR2 FQNNGV. Trimming left V 5 bases short and J 1 base short, with 11 bases between. The CDR3 covers 14 residues. The CDR3, as DNA: TGTGCCAGCAGCACCCCAGGGGAGAACACTGAAGCTTTCTTT. Its protein product is CASSTPGENTEAFF.

The rearrangement joins TRBV27 to TRBJ2-7, with a tentative D call TRBD1 (6 bases). The CDR3 is 14 residues long. V lost 10 bases to trimming and J lost 4 bases, with 20 bases between them. CDR1 is MNHEY, CDR2 SMNVEV, per germline (reference sequence). The CDR3 is CATPAVQQGYEQYF. For the CDR3, the DNA is TGTGCCACCCCGGCCGTCCAACAGGGTTACGAGCAGTACTTC.